A selection of T cell receptor beta chains follows, all from one sample in a study of blood T cells in healthy people across ages. TCRdb used MiXCR to reprocess the 5' RACE reads, holding one entry per CDR3 protein. The profile shows 850,000 or so distinct CDR3 sequences, under 30% of them singletons. Sequencing was carried out using blood. The receptors here all came from a woman aged 80 or older in good health. The CDR3 runs from the conserved cysteine through the conserved F or W. D genes are given only for firm matches. Expanded clones are given a class, and other clones once, few, many or no size at all.

d_gene,v_gene,j_gene,abundance,CDR3nt,CDR3aa
TRBD1,TRBV18,TRBJ1-5,few,TGTGCCAGCTCACAACAGGGGAACAATCAGCCCCAGCATTTT,CASSQQGNNQPQHF
NA,TRBV7-6,TRBJ1-2,few,TGTGCCAGCAGCTCACCCCACAGTGGCTACACCTTC,CASSSPHSGYTF
TRBD1,TRBV20-1,TRBJ2-1,many,TGCAGTGCTAGGGTCCAGGGGGCGAGCTCCTACAATGAGCAGTTCTTC,CSARVQGASSYNEQFF
NA,TRBV6-6,TRBJ2-7,NA,TGTGCCAGCAGTTACCTAGATGGAGTCTACGAGCAGTACTTC,CASSYLDGVYEQYF
NA,TRBV20-1,TRBJ2-4,NA,TGCAGTGCTAGTTTAGAAAACATTCAGTACTTC,CSASLENIQYF
NA,TRBV5-1,TRBJ2-7,many,TGCGCCAGCAGCCAGGACACCAACTCCTACGAGCAGTACTTC,CASSQDTNSYEQYF
NA,TRBV21-1,TRBJ2-5,few,TGTGCCAGCAGCCTAGGGACTAGCGGGGATCAAGAGACCCAGTACTTC,CASSLGTSGDQETQYF
NA,TRBV12-3/TRBV12-4,TRBJ2-2,many,TGTGCCAGCAGTCCTAGACAGGGAGGAACCGGGGAGCTGTTTTTT,CASSPRQGGTGELFF
TRBD2,TRBV7-2,TRBJ2-2,NA,TGTGCCAGCAGCTCGACACATAGCGGGGGGAACACCGGGGAGCTGTTTTTT,CASSSTHSGGNTGELFF
NA,TRBV10-3,TRBJ2-1,many,TGTGCCATCAGTGAGTCGAGCTCAGGGTCCTACAATGAGCAGTTCTTC,CAISESSSGSYNEQFF
NA,TRBV12-3/TRBV12-4,TRBJ1-2,many,TGTGCCAGCAGTTTTAGTCCCGCCGACTATGGCTACACCTTC,CASSFSPADYGYTF
TRBD1,TRBV6-2/TRBV6-3,TRBJ1-5,NA,TGTGTCAGCAGTACCTCAGGGGGGAATCAGCCCCAGCATTTT,CVSSTSGGNQPQHF
NA,TRBV20-1,TRBJ2-2,many,TGCAGTGCGCGCCGGGACACGAACACCGGGGAGCTGTTTTTT,CSARRDTNTGELFF
NA,TRBV6-1,TRBJ2-3,many,TGTGCCAGCAGTGAAGAGGGGGGAACAGATACGCAGTATTTT,CASSEEGGTDTQYF
TRBD1,TRBV6-2/TRBV6-3,TRBJ2-4,many,TGTGCCAGTGTAAAGACAGGGTCTGCGAAAAACATTCAGTACTTC,CASVKTGSAKNIQYF
NA,TRBV12-5,TRBJ1-1,once,TGTGCTCGTGGTTTGCGTTCGGGGACTGAAGCTTTCTTT,CARGLRSGTEAFF
NA,TRBV6-5,TRBJ1-1,NA,TGTGCCAGCCTGTCAGGGGCACGCACTGAAGCTTTCTTT,CASLSGARTEAFF
TRBD2,TRBV7-2,TRBJ2-2,NA,TGTGCCAGCAGCTTACTGCGGGGGGGCATAAAGAGCACCGGGGAGCTGTTTTTT,CASSLLRGGIKSTGELFF